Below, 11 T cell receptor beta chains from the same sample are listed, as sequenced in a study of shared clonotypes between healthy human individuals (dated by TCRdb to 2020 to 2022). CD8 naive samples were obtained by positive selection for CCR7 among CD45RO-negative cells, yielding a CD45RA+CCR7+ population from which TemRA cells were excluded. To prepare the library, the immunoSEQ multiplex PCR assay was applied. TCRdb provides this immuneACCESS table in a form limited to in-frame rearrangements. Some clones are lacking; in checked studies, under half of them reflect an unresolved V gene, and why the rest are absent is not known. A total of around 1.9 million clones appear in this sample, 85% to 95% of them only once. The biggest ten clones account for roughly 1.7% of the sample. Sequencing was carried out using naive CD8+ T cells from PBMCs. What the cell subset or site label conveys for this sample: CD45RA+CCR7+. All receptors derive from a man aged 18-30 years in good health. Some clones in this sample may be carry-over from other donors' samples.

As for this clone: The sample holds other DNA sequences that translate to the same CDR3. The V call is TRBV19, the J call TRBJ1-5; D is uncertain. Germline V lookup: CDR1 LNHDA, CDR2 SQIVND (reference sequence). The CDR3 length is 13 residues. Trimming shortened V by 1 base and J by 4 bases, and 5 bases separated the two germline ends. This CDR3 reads CASSIGGNQPQHF. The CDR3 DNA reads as TGTGCCAGTAGTATAGGTGGGAATCAGCCCCAGCATTTT.

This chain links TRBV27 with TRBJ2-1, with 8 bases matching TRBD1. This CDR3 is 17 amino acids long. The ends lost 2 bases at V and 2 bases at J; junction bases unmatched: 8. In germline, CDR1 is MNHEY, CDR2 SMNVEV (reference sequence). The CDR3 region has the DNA TGTGCCAGCAGTTTACCCCCCAGGGGGCATCCCTACAATGAGCAGTTCTTC. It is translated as CASSLPPRGHPYNEQFF.

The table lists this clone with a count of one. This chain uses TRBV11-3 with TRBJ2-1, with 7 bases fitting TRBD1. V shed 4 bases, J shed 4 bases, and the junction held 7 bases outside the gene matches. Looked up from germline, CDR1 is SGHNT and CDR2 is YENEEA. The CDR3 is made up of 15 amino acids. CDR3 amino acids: CASSSWTGLYNEQFF. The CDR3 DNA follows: TGTGCCAGCAGCTCATGGACAGGTTTATACAATGAGCAGTTCTTC.

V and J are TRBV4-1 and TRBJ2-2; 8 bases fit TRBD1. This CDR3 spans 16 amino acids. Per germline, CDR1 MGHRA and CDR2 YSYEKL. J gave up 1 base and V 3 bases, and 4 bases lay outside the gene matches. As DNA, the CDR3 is TGCGCCAGCAGCCACCAGACAGGGGAGAACACCGGGGAGCTGTTTTTT. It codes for CASSHQTGENTGELFF.

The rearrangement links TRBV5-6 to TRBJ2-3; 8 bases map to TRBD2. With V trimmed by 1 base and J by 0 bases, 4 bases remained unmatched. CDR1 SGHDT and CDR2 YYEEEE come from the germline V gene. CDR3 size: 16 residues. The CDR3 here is CASSLNQRGSTDTQYF. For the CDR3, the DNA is TGTGCCAGCAGCTTGAACCAGCGGGGGAGCACAGATACGCAGTATTTT.

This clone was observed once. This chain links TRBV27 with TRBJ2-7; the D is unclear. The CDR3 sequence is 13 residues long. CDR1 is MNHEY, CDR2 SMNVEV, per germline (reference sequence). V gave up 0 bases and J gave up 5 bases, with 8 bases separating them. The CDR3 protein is CASSLSGMHEQYF. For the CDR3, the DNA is TGTGCCAGCAGTTTATCGGGGATGCACGAGCAGTACTTC.

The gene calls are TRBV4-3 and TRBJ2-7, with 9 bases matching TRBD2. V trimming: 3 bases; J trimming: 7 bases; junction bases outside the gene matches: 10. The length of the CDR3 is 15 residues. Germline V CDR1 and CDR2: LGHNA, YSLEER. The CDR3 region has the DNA TGCGCCAGCAGCCATGAAGCGGGAGGTTTTTGGGAGCAGTACTTC. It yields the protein CASSHEAGGFWEQYF.

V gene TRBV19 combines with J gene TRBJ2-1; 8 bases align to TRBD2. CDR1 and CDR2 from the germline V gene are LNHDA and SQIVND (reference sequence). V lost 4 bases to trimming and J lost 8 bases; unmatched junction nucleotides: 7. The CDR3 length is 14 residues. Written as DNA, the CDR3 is TGTGCCAGTAGTACAGGACTAGCTTTCGATGAGCAGTTCTTC. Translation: CASSTGLAFDEQFF.

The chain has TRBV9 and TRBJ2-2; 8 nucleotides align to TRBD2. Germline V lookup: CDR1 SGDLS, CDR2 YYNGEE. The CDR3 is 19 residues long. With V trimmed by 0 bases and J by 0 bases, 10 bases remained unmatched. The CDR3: CASSVVGSGSATNTGELFF. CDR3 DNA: TGTGCCAGCAGCGTAGTAGGAAGCGGGAGCGCAACGAACACCGGGGAGCTGTTTTTT.

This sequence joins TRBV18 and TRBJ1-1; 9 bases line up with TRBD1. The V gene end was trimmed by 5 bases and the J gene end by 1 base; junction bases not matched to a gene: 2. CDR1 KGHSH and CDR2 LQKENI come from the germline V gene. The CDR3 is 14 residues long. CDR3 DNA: TGTGCCAGCTCATCGGACAGGGGGAACACTGAAGCTTTCTTT. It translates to CASSSDRGNTEAFF.

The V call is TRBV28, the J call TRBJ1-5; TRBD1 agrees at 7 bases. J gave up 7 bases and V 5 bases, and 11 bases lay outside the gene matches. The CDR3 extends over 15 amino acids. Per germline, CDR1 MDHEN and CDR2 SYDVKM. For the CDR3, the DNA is TGTGCCAGCAGTCCCCTGACAGGGTTGGGACAGCCCCAGCATTTT. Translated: CASSPLTGLGQPQHF.